The next 30 T cell receptor beta chains were all read from a single sample in a study of T cells in Graves' hyperthyroidism and ophthalmopathy. Researchers amplified the TCR beta CDR3 regions from RNA transcripts. During a first-round RT-PCR of the TCR CDR3, the HTBI primer set was used. Via MiXCR, TCRdb re-called the multiplex PCR reads, giving one row per CDR3 protein. This sample has just under 750,000 distinct CDR3 sequences, with under 45% found just once. The source material was blood. All receptors derive from a woman between 35 and 50 years old with Graves' hyperthyroidism.

This clonotype was detected ten times or more. The V gene is TRBV2, the J gene TRBJ1-1; possible D gene TRBD1, 6 bases. In germline, CDR1 is SNHLY, CDR2 FYNNEI. V was pared by 5 bases and J by 1 base, with 20 bases between. The CDR3 runs 17 residues. The CDR3 region has the DNA TGTGCCAGCAGTCCTAGTGCGGGGGGGCACACGAACACTGAAGCTTTCTTT. Translating gives CASSPSAGGHTNTEAFF.

J is TRBJ2-7 and V is TRBV19; 9 bases fit TRBD2. The J segment lost 2 bases and the V segment lost 11 bases, leaving 10 bases of the junction unmatched. CDR3 length: 14 residues. The germline CDR1 and CDR2 sequences are LNHDA and SQIVND (reference sequence). The CDR3 here is CACTSSGNTYEQYF. The CDR3 DNA is TGTGCCTGTACCTCTAGCGGGAACACCTACGAGCAGTACTTC.

There are many counts of this clonotype. The chain links TRBV15 to TRBJ1-4, with D maybe TRBD1 (6 bases). Germline V lookup: CDR1 LNHNV, CDR2 YYDKDF (reference sequence). Trimming shortened V by 5 bases and J by 7 bases, and 17 bases separated the two germline ends. The CDR3 has 15 amino acids. The CDR3 nucleotides read TGTGCCACCAGCGGCAACAGGGAACCCAGTGAAAAACTGTTTTTT. It translates to CATSGNREPSEKLFF.

This chain connects TRBV20-1 to TRBJ1-3, with D possibly TRBD1 on 5 matching bases. This CDR3 is 13 amino acids long. Germline CDR1 DFQATT, CDR2 SNEGSKA (reference sequence). V was clipped by 1 base and J by 7 bases, with 11 bases between them. The CDR3 is CSARVPGGNTIYF. CDR3 in DNA: TGCAGTGCTAGAGTACCCGGGGGGAACACCATATATTTT.

The chain links TRBV20-1 to TRBJ1-2; no reliable D call. Germline V gene data show CDR1 as DFQATT and CDR2 as SNEGSKA (reference sequence). V lost 6 bases and J 4 bases, leaving 15 bases between the germline ends. The CDR3 runs 13 residues. The CDR3 loop reads CSAQLMAGYGYTF. The DNA of the CDR3 is TGCAGTGCCCAATTGATGGCTGGCTATGGCTACACCTTC.

This clonotype showed up just a few times. The V call is TRBV19, the J call TRBJ1-5; D ambiguous. Germline V gene sequence: CDR1 LNHDA, CDR2 SQIVND (reference sequence). The CDR3 totals 15 residues. V was pared by 5 bases and J by 4 bases, with 15 bases between. The CDR3 DNA reads as TGTGCCAGTAGTTTAGGGCTCTTAACTAATCAGCCCCAGCATTTT. Translating it yields CASSLGLLTNQPQHF.

V and J are TRBV6-5 and TRBJ1-3; D not certain. The CDR3 covers 16 residues. The germline gives CDR1 MNHEY, CDR2 SVGAGI. V shed 5 bases and J shed 0 bases, with 14 bases lying between them. DNA for the CDR3: TGTGCCAGCAGTGAAGGAGCACCGAGCTCTGGAAACACCATATATTTT. Translated: CASSEGAPSSGNTIYF.

Notes on this clonotype: This sequence may be a read error, since a much larger clone differs from it by one base. The chain has TRBV20-1 and TRBJ1-1; D perhaps matches TRBD1 (5 bases). The CDR3 is made up of 12 amino acids. Trimming left V 5 bases short and J 0 bases short, with 7 bases between. CDR1 DFQATT and CDR2 SNEGSKA come from the germline V gene (reference sequence). The CDR3 region has the DNA TGCAGTGCTCCAGGGATGAACACTGAAGCTTTCTTT. As protein: CSAPGMNTEAFF.

The chain couples TRBV6-5 to TRBJ2-5; the D gene is possibly TRBD1 (5 bases). Per germline, CDR1 MNHEY and CDR2 SVGAGI. This CDR3 is 15 amino acids long. V was trimmed by 6 bases and J by 1 base, leaving 15 bases between them. CDR3 residues: CASSQGAAFQETQYF. The CDR3 DNA is TGTGCCAGCAGCCAAGGGGCCGCCTTCCAAGAGACCCAGTACTTC.

J is TRBJ2-2 and V is TRBV7-9, with D possibly TRBD2 on 6 matching bases. V lost 4 bases and J 6 bases, leaving 15 bases between the germline ends. The CDR3 covers 15 residues. The germline V gene encodes CDR1 SEHNR and CDR2 FQNEAQ (reference sequence). As DNA, the CDR3 is TGTGCCAGCAGCTCCCCACGGGGGTCTCCCGGGGAGCTGTTTTTT. Amino acids: CASSSPRGSPGELFF. Together with reference TRBV7-9 and TRBJ2-2, the CDR3 gives the full variable domain: DTGVSQNPRHKITKRGQNVTFRCDPISEHNRLYWYRQTLGQGPEFLTYFQNEAQLEKSRLLSDRFSAERPKGSFSTLEIQRTEQGDSAMYLCASSSPRGSPGELFFGEGSRLTVL.

This clonotype has a handful of counts. V and J are TRBV12-3 or TRBV12-4 and TRBJ2-7; a weak D match, TRBD2 (6 bases). This CDR3 has 13 amino acids. V gave up 8 bases and J gave up 7 bases, with 18 bases separating them. CDR3 bases: TGTGCCAGCTTTCGTGGGGGGTCATGGGAGCAGTACTTC. It encodes CASFRGGSWEQYF.

This CDR3 reads CASSPATGQGNTEAFF. The CDR3 nucleotides read TGTGCCAGCAGTCCAGCCACCGGGCAGGGGAACACTGAAGCTTTCTTT. The chain is built from TRBV6-1 and TRBJ1-1; tentatively, D is TRBD1 (5 bases). The germline V gene has CDR1 MNHNS and CDR2 SASEGT. The CDR3 consists of 16 residues. The ends were cut back, 5 bases at V and 1 base at J, with 17 bases in the middle.

The sample holds many counts of this clonotype. This sequence joins TRBV10-3 and TRBJ1-1; 9 bases align to TRBD1. Per the germline V gene, CDR1 is ENHRY and CDR2 is SYGVKD. The V segment lost 6 bases and the J segment 4 bases; nucleotides outside the gene matches: 6. CDR3 size: 14 residues. CDR3 in DNA: TGTGCCATCAGACTGACAGGGGGATCCACTGAAGCTTTCTTT. It codes for CAIRLTGGSTEAFF.

V usage is TRBV5-1 and J usage is TRBJ1-6, with D unclear. Germline values: CDR1 SGHRS, CDR2 YFSETQ. The CDR3 is 15 amino acids. Trimming removed 4 bases at V and 5 bases at J, with 13 bases between. This CDR3 reads CASSKWGRDNSPLHF. The CDR3 bases are TGCGCCAGCAGCAAATGGGGTCGGGATAATTCACCCCTCCACTTT.

This chain uses TRBV24-1 with TRBJ1-5, with 7 bases aligning to TRBD1. Germline V gene lookup returns CDR1 KGHDR and CDR2 SFDVKD. This CDR3 has 12 amino acids. The V gene end was trimmed by 6 bases and the J gene end by 14 bases; junction bases not matched to a gene: 9. CDR3 sequence: CATSLGTDHEHF. CDR3 DNA sequence: TGTGCCACCAGTCTCGGGACAGACCACGAGCATTTT.

This chain links TRBV25-1 with TRBJ2-3; no definite D call. Trimming took off 10 bases at V and 2 bases at J, with 13 bases between the two ends. The CDR3 totals 13 residues. Germline lookup yields CDR1 MGHDK and CDR2 SYGVNS. CDR3 region: CANTKRDTDTQYF. DNA of the CDR3: TGTGCCAACACAAAGCGAGACACAGATACGCAGTATTTT.

This clonotype was found many times. The rearrangement joins TRBV29-1 to TRBJ1-2; D not resolved. The ends were cut back, 3 bases at V and 6 bases at J, with 14 bases in the middle. CDR3 length: 13 residues. CDR1 is SQVTM, CDR2 ANQGSEA, per germline. This chain's CDR3 is CSVDIGSVDGYTF. The CDR3 DNA sequence: TGCAGCGTTGATATAGGTTCAGTTGATGGCTACACCTTC.

The chain is built from TRBV12-3 or TRBV12-4 and TRBJ2-7; TRBD1 agrees at 9 bases. V lost 6 bases, J lost 6 bases, and 9 bases stayed unmatched. The CDR3 extends over 14 amino acids. The CDR3 here is CASRTGGYSVEQYF. In nucleotides, the CDR3 is TGTGCCAGCAGGACAGGGGGGTATTCGGTCGAGCAGTACTTC.

This clonotype showed up many times. J is TRBJ1-2 and V is TRBV28; D is undetermined. The germline V and J ends were trimmed by 6 bases and 0 bases, with 8 bases remaining between them. From germline, CDR1 is MDHEN and CDR2 SYDVKM. This CDR3 has 13 amino acids. The CDR3 DNA reads TGTGCCAGCAGCCCCGAGTCTAACTATGGCTACACCTTC. Protein product: CASSPESNYGYTF.

This chain connects TRBV6-2 or TRBV6-3 to TRBJ1-1; D uncertain. CDR1 and CDR2 from the germline V gene are MNHEY and SVGEGT. This CDR3 has 15 amino acids. The V and J ends lost 5 bases and 2 bases respectively, with 15 bases between them. The CDR3 bases are TGTGCCAGCAGTAGAGGACGGAAAGTAAACACTGAAGCTTTCTTT. Its translation is CASSRGRKVNTEAFF.

The chain combines TRBV12-3 or TRBV12-4 with TRBJ2-2; 8 bases are a match to TRBD1. Germline trimming cut 5 bases from V and 3 bases from J; bases unmatched to any gene: 5. The CDR3 totals 15 residues. The CDR3 protein is CASSRWDRYTGELFF. DNA for the CDR3: TGTGCCAGCAGTCGATGGGACAGGTACACCGGGGAGCTGTTTTTT.

This clonotype was seen at least ten times. The V gene is TRBV7-2, the J gene TRBJ1-2, with D possibly TRBD1 on 5 matching bases. The CDR3 is made up of 15 amino acids. V dropped 1 base and J dropped 2 bases, with 11 bases sitting between them. Looked up from germline, CDR1 is SGHTA and CDR2 is FQGNSA. The CDR3 is CASSLVRGQNYGYTF. CDR3 DNA sequence: TGTGCCAGCAGCTTAGTTAGGGGCCAAAACTATGGCTACACCTTC.

The chain is built from TRBV28 and TRBJ1-2; TRBD1 might be the D (5 bases). Germline V gene sequence: CDR1 MDHEN, CDR2 SYDVKM. V gave up 11 bases and J gave up 4 bases, with 14 bases separating them. CDR3 size: 12 residues. CDR3: CAGLGVGYGYTF. The CDR3, as DNA: TGTGCCGGGCTGGGGGTGGGCTATGGCTACACCTTC.

This chain connects TRBV10-3 to TRBJ1-1, with 7 bases matching TRBD1. The CDR3 is 17 residues long. Trimming removed 2 bases from V and 3 bases from J; junction bases left unmatched: 12. Germline V gene sequence: CDR1 ENHRY, CDR2 SYGVKD. The CDR3 coding sequence is TGTGCCATCAGTGAGGGGACAGCCAGGGATGGCTACACTGAAGCTTTCTTT. It yields the protein CAISEGTARDGYTEAFF.

In this sample, this clonotype turned up many times. In nucleotides, the CDR3 is TGTGCCAGCAGCATCCTGACAGGGTTGCGTGGAAACACCATATATTTT. It encodes CASSILTGLRGNTIYF. V is TRBV7-2 and J is TRBJ1-3; 7 bases are a match to TRBD1. The CDR3 loop spans 16 amino acids. Germline V gene data show CDR1 as SGHTA and CDR2 as FQGNSA. The ends lost 5 bases at V and 3 bases at J; junction bases unmatched: 10.

V and J are TRBV11-1 and TRBJ2-7; D unclear. V was cut by 6 bases and J by 5 bases, with 8 bases left in between. CDR1 SGHAT and CDR2 FQDESV come from the germline V gene (reference sequence). This CDR3 is 11 amino acids long. The CDR3: CASSGNHEQYF. In nucleotides, the CDR3 is TGTGCCAGCAGTGGAAACCACGAGCAGTACTTC.

This clonotype was seen a few times. The chain couples TRBV19 to TRBJ1-1, with D possibly TRBD1 on 6 matching bases. CDR1 LNHDA and CDR2 SQIVND come from the germline V gene (reference sequence). With 5 bases removed from V and 1 base from J, the gap between germline ends came to 14 bases. CDR3 length equals 15 residues. The CDR3 is CASSSRKGQNTEAFF. The CDR3 nucleotides read TGTGCCAGTAGTTCCCGAAAGGGACAGAACACTGAAGCTTTCTTT. Based on the CDR3 plus reference TRBV19 and TRBJ1-1, the full variable domain is DGGITQSPKYLFRKEGQNVTLSCEQNLNHDAMYWYRQDPGQGLRLIYYSQIVNDFQKGDIAEGYSVSREKKESFPLTVTSAQKNPTAFYLCASSSRKGQNTEAFFGQGTRLTVV.

This clonotype was detected only a few times. A read error may account for a junction end that differs from germline. J is TRBJ1-1 and V is TRBV12-3 or TRBV12-4; D not resolved. The CDR3 has 17 amino acids. Written as DNA, the CDR3 is TGTGCCAGCAGCCGTATGAACCACCGAACGGGCGGCACTGAGGCTTTCTTT. It is translated as CASSRMNHRTGGTEAFF.

This clonotype was counted at least ten times. The chain recombines TRBV29-1 with TRBJ2-5; D might be TRBD1 (5 bases). Trimming removed 3 bases from V and 3 bases from J, with 5 bases in between. The CDR3 contains 11 residues. The germline CDR1 and CDR2 sequences are SQVTM and ANQGSEA. The CDR3 nucleotides read TGCAGCGTTGACAGGGAAGAGACCCAGTACTTC. Protein product: CSVDREETQYF.

J is TRBJ2-3 and V is TRBV20-1; the D is unclear. V gave up 6 bases and J gave up 4 bases, with 2 bases separating them. Germline CDR1 DFQATT, CDR2 SNEGSKA (reference sequence). The CDR3 extends over 9 amino acids. The CDR3 protein is CSAPDTQYF. The CDR3 bases are TGCAGTGCGCCAGATACGCAGTATTTT.